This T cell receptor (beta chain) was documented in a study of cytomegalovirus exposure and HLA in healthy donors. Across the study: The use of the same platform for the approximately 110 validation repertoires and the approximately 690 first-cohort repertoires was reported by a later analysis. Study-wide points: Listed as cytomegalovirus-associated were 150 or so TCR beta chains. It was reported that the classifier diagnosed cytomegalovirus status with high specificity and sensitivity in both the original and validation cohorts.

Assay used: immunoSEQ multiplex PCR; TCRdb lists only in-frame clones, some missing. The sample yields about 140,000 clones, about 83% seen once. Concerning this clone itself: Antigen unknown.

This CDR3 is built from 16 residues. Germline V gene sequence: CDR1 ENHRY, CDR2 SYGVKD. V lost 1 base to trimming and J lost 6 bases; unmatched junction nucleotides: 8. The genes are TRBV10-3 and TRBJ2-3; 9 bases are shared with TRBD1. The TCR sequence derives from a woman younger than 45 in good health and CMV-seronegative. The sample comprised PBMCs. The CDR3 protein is CAISEWTGDAGDTQYF. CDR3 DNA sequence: TGTGCCATCAGTGAGTGGACAGGGGACGCGGGGGATACGCAGTATTTT.